The 17 T cell receptor beta chains presented below share a single source sample, sequenced in a study of metastatic and nonmetastatic thyroid tumors. From the PCR reads, TCRdb re-called clones with MiXCR. This table holds some 27,000 clones, 20% to 30% found once. Each patient came to thyroid surgery without any prior treatment (of any kind). Material for sequencing was blood. Every receptor here comes from a female donor with papillary thyroid cancer or a benign thyroid nodule (not recorded which). Some clones in this sample may be carry-over from other donors' samples.

This clone was seen many times. The chain links TRBV4-1 to TRBJ1-1; D ambiguous. CDR1 and CDR2 (germline): MGHRA, YSYEKL. The CDR3 covers 15 residues. The V end was cut by 1 base, the J end by 6 bases, with 15 bases between. The CDR3 nucleotides are TGCGCCAGCAGCCAAGTAACCCTAGGTCCCCCTGAAGCTTTCTTT. Amino acid sequence: CASSQVTLGPPEAFF.

The sample holds a few counts of this clone. The chain uses TRBV6-2 or TRBV6-3 and TRBJ2-1; D remains ambiguous. The germline V gene has CDR1 MNHEY and CDR2 SVGEGT. The V gene lost 1 base and the J gene lost 3 bases, with 10 bases spanning the gap. This CDR3 has 15 residues. The DNA for the CDR3 is TGTGCCAGCAGTTACTTTTGGAGCAGCTACAATGAGCAGTTCTTC. As protein: CASSYFWSSYNEQFF.

A word on this clone: Mismatch with germline at one junction end may stem from a read error. The chain links TRBV6-5 to TRBJ1-2; D ambiguous. The length of the CDR3 is 13 residues. Germline V gives CDR1 MNHEY, CDR2 SVGAGI. The CDR3 bases are TGTGCCAGCAGTTATGAGGGATGCTATGTCTACACCTTC. The encoded protein is CASSYEGCYVYTF.

This clone was counted at least ten times. The same CDR3 arises from other DNA sequences in this sample as well. The rearrangement uses TRBV24-1 and TRBJ2-3; 7 bases are shared with TRBD2. This CDR3 is built from 18 residues. The germline V gene encodes CDR1 KGHDR and CDR2 SFDVKD. The J segment lost 2 bases and the V segment lost 0 bases, leaving 10 bases of the junction unmatched. CDR3 sequence: CATSDLREAGLNTDTQYF. In nucleotides, the CDR3 is TGTGCCACCAGTGATTTGCGGGAGGCGGGACTGAACACAGATACGCAGTATTTT.

This clone was seen many times. The rearrangement links TRBV20-1 to TRBJ2-2, with 10 bases fitting TRBD1. The CDR3 extends over 15 amino acids. J gave up 4 bases and V 3 bases, and 5 bases lay outside the gene matches. Germline assignment: CDR1 DFQATT and CDR2 SNEGSKA (reference sequence). In DNA, the CDR3 is TGCAGTGCTAGGGGACAGGGGAAGATCACCGGGGAGCTGTTTTTT. This translates into CSARGQGKITGELFF.

Judged by abundance, this clone is medium-sized. The chain's CDR3 is CASSSPAEGYNSPLHF. The CDR3 DNA sequence: TGTGCCAGCAGCTCCCCCGCGGAGGGGTATAATTCACCCCTCCACTTT. This chain links TRBV11-3 with TRBJ1-6; a weak D match, TRBD1 (5 bases). The CDR3 has 16 residues. Germline CDR1 reads SGHNT; CDR2 reads YENEEA. The V end was cut by 4 bases, the J end by 4 bases, with 14 bases between.

This clone showed up many times. The chain has TRBV12-5 and TRBJ2-2; D is perhaps TRBD1 (5 bases). Germline CDR1 reads LGHNT; CDR2 reads FRNRAP. The CDR3 contains 14 residues. Trimming removed 1 base at V and 9 bases at J, with 12 bases between. CDR3 in DNA: TGTGCTAGTGGTTTGGGGGCAGGGTCCCGGGAGCTGTTTTTT. Translating gives CASGLGAGSRELFF.

By share, this clone ranks as medium-sized. This CDR3 reads CASSADVLANEQFF. In DNA form, the CDR3 reads TGTGCCAGCAGTGCAGATGTACTAGCGAATGAGCAGTTCTTC. This chain joins TRBV6-1 and TRBJ2-1; TRBD2 matches 7 bases. The trim removed 4 bases at V and 7 bases at J, leaving 7 bases unmatched. The CDR3 is 14 amino acids. The germline CDR1 and CDR2 sequences are MNHNS and SASEGT.

This clone occurred many times. V and J are TRBV5-1 and TRBJ2-5; D gene uncertain. This CDR3 is 12 amino acids long. V lost 0 bases and J 4 bases, leaving 4 bases between the germline ends. CDR1 is SGHRS and CDR2 is YFSETQ in the germline V gene. CDR3 coding DNA: TGCGCCAGCAGCTTGGTTTTAGAGACCCAGTACTTC. Protein: CASSLVLETQYF. Full variable domain (rest looked up from reference TRBV5-1 and TRBJ2-5): KAGVTQTPRYLIKTRGQQVTLSCSPISGHRSVSWYQQTPGQGLQFLFEYFSETQRNKGNFPGRFSGRQFSNSRSEMNVSTLELGDSALYLCASSLVLETQYFGPGTRLLVL.

This clone was counted between two and nine times. The chain recombines TRBV6-1 with TRBJ2-2, with 7 nucleotides matching TRBD2. Per germline, CDR1 MNHNS and CDR2 SASEGT. CDR3 length: 16 residues. V lost 4 bases and J lost 4; bases outside the gene matches: 9. The DNA of the CDR3 is TGTGCCAGCAGTGGGGGGGGAGGGGAGGTCACCGGGGAGCTGTTTTTT. Translation gives CASSGGGGEVTGELFF.

The DNA for the CDR3 is TGTGCCAGCAGCGTAGCGACTAGCGGGAGGGAGACCCAGTACTTC. Protein: CASSVATSGRETQYF. V is TRBV9 and J is TRBJ2-5; 13 bases match TRBD2. CDR3 length: 15 amino acids. Losses at the gene ends were 0 bases for V and 5 bases for J; bases not matched to a gene: 1. In germline, CDR1 is SGDLS, CDR2 YYNGEE.

The gene calls are TRBV7-3 and TRBJ2-1, with D possibly matching TRBD1 (6 bases). Trimming removed 4 bases from V and 8 bases from J, with 15 bases in between. The CDR3 length is 14 residues. Germline lookup yields CDR1 SGHTA and CDR2 FQGTGA. The CDR3 is CASSSQGPLDEQFF. The DNA for the CDR3 is TGTGCCAGCAGCTCTCAGGGGCCTCTCGATGAGCAGTTCTTC.

This clone rates as medium-sized. The V call is TRBV20-1, the J call TRBJ2-7; 7 bases match TRBD2. Trimming at V came to 6 bases and at J to 0 bases, leaving 11 bases not matched to a gene. The CDR3 consists of 15 residues. CDR1 DFQATT and CDR2 SNEGSKA come from the germline V gene (reference sequence). The CDR3: CSAREGLADSYEQYF. In DNA, the CDR3 is TGCAGTGCCAGGGAGGGGCTAGCGGACTCCTACGAGCAGTACTTC.

J is TRBJ2-1 and V is TRBV30; D perhaps matches TRBD2 (5 bases). CDR3 length equals 13 residues. In germline, CDR1 is GTSNPN, CDR2 SVGIG (reference sequence). V was clipped by 4 bases and J by 7 bases, with 14 bases between them. The CDR3 reads CAWTGGPENEQFF. CDR3 nucleotides: TGTGCCTGGACTGGCGGGCCGGAGAATGAGCAGTTCTTC.

The table lists this clone with many counts. The junction and the germline gene differ at one end; a read error may be behind it. This sequence joins TRBV7-7 and TRBJ2-3, with D possibly matching TRBD2 (5 bases). The CDR3 loop spans 15 amino acids. In germline, CDR1 is SSHAT, CDR2 FNYEAQ (reference sequence). CDR3 sequence: CASSPMRVGTDTQYF. The CDR3 DNA sequence: TGTGCTAGCAGCCCCATGCGGGTGGGCACAGATACGCAGTATTTT.

There are many counts of this clone. The V call is TRBV19, the J call TRBJ2-1; D ambiguous. CDR3 size: 17 residues. From germline, CDR1 is LNHDA and CDR2 SQIVND (reference sequence). V lost 3 bases and J lost 8, with 23 bases in between. The CDR3 region is CASSMPLLITSGDEQFF. As DNA, the CDR3 is TGTGCCAGTAGTATGCCGCTCCTAATAACAAGTGGCGATGAGCAGTTCTTC.

This clone was seen at least ten times. This chain joins TRBV5-4 and TRBJ1-1; the D gene is possibly TRBD1 (6 bases). CDR1 and CDR2 from the germline V gene are SGHNT and YYREEE (reference sequence). Trimming removed 4 bases at V and 4 bases at J, with 14 bases between. The length of the CDR3 is 14 residues. The CDR3 DNA reads as TGTGCCAGCAGCGAGGACAGACCCCCCACTGAAGCTTTCTTT. It encodes CASSEDRPPTEAFF. Filled out from reference TRBV5-4 and TRBJ1-1, the complete variable domain reads ETGVTQSPTHLIKTRGQQVTLRCSSQSGHNTVSWYQQALGQGPQFIFQYYREEENGRGNFPPRFSGLQFPNYSSELNVNALELDDSALYLCASSEDRPPTEAFFGQGTRLTVV.